The following is a T cell receptor (beta chain) sequence with its context. The data derive from a study of control samples from healthy donors and cancer patients. This CDR3 is 11 amino acids long. In germline, CDR1 is SGHKS, CDR2 YYEKEE (reference sequence). Trimming shortened V by 0 bases and J by 5 bases, and 2 bases separated the two germline ends. TCRdb keeps only in-frame clones here, not all; method: immunoSEQ multiplex PCR. The table includes some 70,000 clones, approximately 86% detected once. The sequenced sample was blood. V usage is TRBV5-5 and J usage is TRBJ1-1, with unresolved D. The origin of this receptor is a man aged 55 to 69 in good health. The CDR3 nucleotides are TGTGCCAGCAGCTTGGCGACTGAAGCTTTCTTT. It translates to CASSLATEAFF. The entire variable domain, with the rest obtained from reference TRBV5-5 and TRBJ1-1, is as follows: DAGVTQSPTHLIKTRGQQVTLRCSPISGHKSVSWYQQVLGQGPQFIFQYYEKEERGRGNFPDRFSARQFPNYSSELNVNALLLGDSALYLCASSLATEAFFGQGTRLTVV.